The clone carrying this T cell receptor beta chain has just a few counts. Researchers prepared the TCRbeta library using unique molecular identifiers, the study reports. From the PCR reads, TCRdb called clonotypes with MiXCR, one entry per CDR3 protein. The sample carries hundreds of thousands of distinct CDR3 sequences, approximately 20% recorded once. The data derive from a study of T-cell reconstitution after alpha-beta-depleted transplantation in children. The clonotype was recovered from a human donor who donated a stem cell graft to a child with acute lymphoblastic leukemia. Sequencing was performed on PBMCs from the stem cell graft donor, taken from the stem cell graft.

The CDR3 loop reads CASSLTSGVYNEQFF. The CDR3 DNA reads TGTGCCAGCAGCTTGACATCCGGGGTCTACAATGAGCAGTTCTTC. V is TRBV7-3 and J is TRBJ2-1, with D perhaps TRBD2 (5 bases). The CDR3 consists of 15 residues. The germline CDR1 and CDR2 sequences are SGHTA and FQGTGA. Between the trimmed V and J ends, which lost 3 bases and 3 bases, there was a span of 12 bases.